The subject of this entry is one TCR beta chain. There are a few counts of this clone. Its specific antigen is unknown. No much larger clone exists at a distance of one base, and base qualities are not known. V is trimmed back by 7 bases and J by 7 bases, and the junction contains 11 bases that no gene match accounts for. Spanning cysteine to phenylalanine, the CDR3 consists of 14 amino acids. Of all the DNA, just the CDR3 is kept, 42 bases in frame from base 1. The germline V gene sets CDR1 to MGHDK and CDR2 to SYGVNS. TCRbeta CDR3 regions were amplified from genomic DNA using the immunoSEQ Assay, a bias-controlled multiplex PCR. The paper's data handling went like this. The number of nucleated cells in each sample was estimated by amplification of reference gene primers within the assay. Sequence reads were collapsed and filtered to measure the absolute abundance of every unique TCRbeta CDR3 rearrangement. For each sample, productive Simpson clonality was calculated as the square root of Simpson's diversity index over productive rearrangements. TCRdb retrieved this table from immuneACCESS and kept in-frame rearrangements only. Not all clones are present; in checked studies, unresolved V genes account for under half, and no reason is known for the remainder. That table furnishes V, J and clone size, whereas the DNA furnished D and trimming. Within this sample are about 130,000 clones, with 84% of them counted one time only. Clones ranked in the top ten supply around 13% of the sample.

The data originate from a study of blood T cell repertoires in COVID-19 (dated by TCRdb to the early 2020s). For the wider study: The collaborator samples originated in the United States, Italy and Spain and spanned the acute and convalescent phases of COVID-19. Where available, HLA class I and class II types were obtained from metadata supplied by the sample provider rather than from assay-based typing. The material from the prospective study consisted of cDNA or gDNA derived from T cells, B-cell-depleted T cells, or PBMCs. The samples were drawn from two sources: the first 160 participants of the ongoing ImmuneRACE study, and over 950 subjects contributed by 6 global collaborators. A freely available public database, intended as a resource for researchers studying the immune response to SARS-CoV-2, is where the repertoires were released. The sample metadata nearly always contained a de-identified subject ID, COVID-19 status, age in years and sex. The dataset comprised deeply sampled blood TCRbeta repertoires from subjects exposed to, actively infected with, or recovered from COVID-19.

What the study reported, not specific to this receptor: Clinical and demographic metadata were provided uncurated, with the amount varying by source and participant.

Another Seattle source contributed samples from volunteer blood donors who had recovered from COVID-19. Collaborating institutions collected whole blood in K2EDTA tubes following their own protocols. For TCRbeta analysis, collaborator samples were shipped as frozen whole blood, as isolated PBMCs, or as DNA extracted from either sample type. Sequencing was done on a sample of peripheral blood. The sequence derives from a woman under 40 who had recovered from COVID-19. The chain uses TRBV25-1 and TRBJ1-2, and TRBD1 aligns with 8 junction nucleotides. The nucleotides read TGTGCCAGCACAGGGGGCTTAAGCTTGGGTGGCTACACCTTC. Translated, this gives CASTGGLSLGGYTF.